This T cell receptor (beta chain) was profiled in a study of T cell responses to AZD1222 COVID-19 vaccine. This clone was counted only a few times. What it binds is unknown. Assay: immunoSEQ multiplex PCR; the TCRdb copy retains only in-frame clones and omits some. The table shows 150,000 to 200,000 clones, with about 89% occurring only once. Timing groups of about 4 and about 12 weeks for second doses were pooled. The germline CDR1 and CDR2 sequences are LNHDA and SQIVND (reference sequence). There are 15 residues in the CDR3. The junction had 11 bases not matched to a gene; V was cut back by 8 bases and J by 4 bases. General study findings and limits: Spike-specific TCR breadth and depth both grew after two AZD1222 doses. Only six people who got AZD1222 tested seropositive at baseline.

This clonotype originated in an adult who received the AZD1222 COVID-19 vaccine. The V gene is TRBV19, the J gene TRBJ1-1, with 9 bases matching TRBD1. The specimen comprised peripheral blood, sampled 28 days after the second AZD1222 dose. The CDR3 DNA reads as TGTGCCAGTCGCCGGGACAGGGAGGGGGGCACTGAAGCTTTCTTT. Translated, it gives CASRRDREGGTEAFF. Using reference TRBV19 and TRBJ1-1 for the parts outside the CDR3, the full variable domain is DGGITQSPKYLFRKEGQNVTLSCEQNLNHDAMYWYRQDPGQGLRLIYYSQIVNDFQKGDIAEGYSVSREKKESFPLTVTSAQKNPTAFYLCASRRDREGGTEAFFGQGTRLTVV.